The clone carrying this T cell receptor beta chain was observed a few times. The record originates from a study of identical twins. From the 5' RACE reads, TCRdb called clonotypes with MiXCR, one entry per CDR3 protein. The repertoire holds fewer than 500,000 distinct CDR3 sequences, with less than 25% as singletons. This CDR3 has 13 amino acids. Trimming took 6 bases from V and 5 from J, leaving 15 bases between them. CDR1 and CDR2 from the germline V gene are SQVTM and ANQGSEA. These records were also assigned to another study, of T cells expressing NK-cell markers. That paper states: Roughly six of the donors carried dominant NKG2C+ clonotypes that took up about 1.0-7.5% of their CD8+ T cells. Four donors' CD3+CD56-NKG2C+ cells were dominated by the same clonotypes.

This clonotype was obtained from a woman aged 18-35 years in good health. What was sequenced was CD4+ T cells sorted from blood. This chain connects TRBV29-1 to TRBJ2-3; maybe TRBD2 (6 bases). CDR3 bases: TGCAGCGTGGATGGACTCGGGGGAGATACGCAGTATTTT. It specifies CSVDGLGGDTQYF.